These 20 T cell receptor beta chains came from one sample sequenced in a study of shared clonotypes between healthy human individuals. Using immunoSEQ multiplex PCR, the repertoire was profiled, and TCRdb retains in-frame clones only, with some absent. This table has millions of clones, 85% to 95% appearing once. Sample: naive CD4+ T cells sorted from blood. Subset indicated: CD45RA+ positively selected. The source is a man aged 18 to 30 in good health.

This CDR3 reads CASRAEGGETEAFF. In nucleotides, the CDR3 is TGTGCCAGCAGGGCCGAGGGAGGGGAGACTGAAGCTTTCTTT. The V and J genes are TRBV9 and TRBJ1-1; D is perhaps TRBD1 (5 bases). The CDR3 has 14 amino acids. CDR1 is SGDLS, CDR2 YYNGEE, per germline. V shed 5 bases and J shed 5 bases, with 16 bases lying between them.

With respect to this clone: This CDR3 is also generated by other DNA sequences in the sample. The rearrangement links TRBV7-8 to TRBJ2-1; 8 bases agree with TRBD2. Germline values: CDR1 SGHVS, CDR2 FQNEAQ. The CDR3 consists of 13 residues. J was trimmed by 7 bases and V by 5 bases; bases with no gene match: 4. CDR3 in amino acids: CASSPGGANEQFF. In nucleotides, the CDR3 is TGTGCCAGCAGCCCGGGAGGGGCGAATGAGCAGTTCTTC.

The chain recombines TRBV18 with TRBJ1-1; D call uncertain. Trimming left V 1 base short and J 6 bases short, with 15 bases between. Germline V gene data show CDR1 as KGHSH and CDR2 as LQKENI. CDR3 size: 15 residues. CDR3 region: CASSPRVGLGPEAFF. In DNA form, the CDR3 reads TGTGCCAGCTCACCACGGGTGGGTCTCGGCCCTGAAGCTTTCTTT.

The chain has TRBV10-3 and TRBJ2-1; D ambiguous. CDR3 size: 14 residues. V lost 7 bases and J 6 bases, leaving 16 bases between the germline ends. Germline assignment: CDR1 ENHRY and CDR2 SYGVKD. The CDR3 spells CAITRSTESNEQFF. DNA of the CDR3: TGTGCCATCACCCGAAGCACGGAGAGCAATGAGCAGTTCTTC.

The CDR3 DNA sequence: TGTGCCAGCAGTGAAGGACTAGCGGACACAGATACGCAGTATTTT. Translated, it gives CASSEGLADTDTQYF. This chain joins TRBV6-1 and TRBJ2-3, with 9 bases that match TRBD2. The CDR3 loop spans 15 amino acids. With 1 base clipped from V and 2 bases from J, the junction kept 1 base outside the gene matches. Germline V gives CDR1 MNHNS, CDR2 SASEGT.

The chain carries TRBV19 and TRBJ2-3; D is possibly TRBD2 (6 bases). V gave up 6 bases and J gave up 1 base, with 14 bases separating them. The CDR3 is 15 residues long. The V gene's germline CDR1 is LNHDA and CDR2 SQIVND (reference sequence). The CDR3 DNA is TGTGCCAGTAGGGTAGGCGGAGGGGGCACAGATACGCAGTATTTT. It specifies CASRVGGGGTDTQYF. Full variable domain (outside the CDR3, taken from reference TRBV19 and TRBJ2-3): DGGITQSPKYLFRKEGQNVTLSCEQNLNHDAMYWYRQDPGQGLRLIYYSQIVNDFQKGDIAEGYSVSREKKESFPLTVTSAQKNPTAFYLCASRVGGGGTDTQYFGPGTRLTVL.

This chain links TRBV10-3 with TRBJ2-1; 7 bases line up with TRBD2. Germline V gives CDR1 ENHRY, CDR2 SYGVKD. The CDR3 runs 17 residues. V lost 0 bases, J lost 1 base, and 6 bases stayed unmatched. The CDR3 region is CAISESGGTISYNEQFF. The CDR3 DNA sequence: TGTGCCATCAGTGAGTCTGGGGGGACTATTTCCTACAATGAGCAGTTCTTC.

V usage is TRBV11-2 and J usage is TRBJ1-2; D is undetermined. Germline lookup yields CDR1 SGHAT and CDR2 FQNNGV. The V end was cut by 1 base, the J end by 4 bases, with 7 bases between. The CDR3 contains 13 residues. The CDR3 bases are TGTGCCAGCAGCTTAGGGGCGGTCTATGGCTACACCTTC. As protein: CASSLGAVYGYTF.

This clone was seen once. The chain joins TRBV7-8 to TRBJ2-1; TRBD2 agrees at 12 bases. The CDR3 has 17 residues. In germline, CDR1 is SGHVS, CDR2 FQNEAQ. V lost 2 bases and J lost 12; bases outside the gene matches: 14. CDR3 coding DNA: TGTGCCAGCAGCTTATCCGACCCGACTAGCGGGAGCCAAGGGCAGTTCTTC. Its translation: CASSLSDPTSGSQGQFF.

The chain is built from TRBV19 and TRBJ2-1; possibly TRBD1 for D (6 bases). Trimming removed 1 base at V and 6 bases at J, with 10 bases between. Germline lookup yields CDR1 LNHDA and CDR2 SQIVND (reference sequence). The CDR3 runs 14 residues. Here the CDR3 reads CASSIAEDSNEQFF. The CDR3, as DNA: TGTGCCAGTAGTATAGCAGAGGACAGCAATGAGCAGTTCTTC.

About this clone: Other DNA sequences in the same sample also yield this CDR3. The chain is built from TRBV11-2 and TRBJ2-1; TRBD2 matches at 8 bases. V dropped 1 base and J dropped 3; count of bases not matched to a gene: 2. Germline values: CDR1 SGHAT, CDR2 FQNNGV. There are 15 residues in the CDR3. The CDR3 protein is CASSLGLAGYNEQFF. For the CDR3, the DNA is TGTGCCAGCAGCTTAGGGCTAGCGGGCTACAATGAGCAGTTCTTC.

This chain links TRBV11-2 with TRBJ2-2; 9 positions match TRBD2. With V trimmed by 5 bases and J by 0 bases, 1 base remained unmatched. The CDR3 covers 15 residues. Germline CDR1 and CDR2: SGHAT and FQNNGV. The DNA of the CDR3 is TGTGCCAGCAGCGGACTAGCGTCGAACACCGGGGAGCTGTTTTTT. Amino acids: CASSGLASNTGELFF.

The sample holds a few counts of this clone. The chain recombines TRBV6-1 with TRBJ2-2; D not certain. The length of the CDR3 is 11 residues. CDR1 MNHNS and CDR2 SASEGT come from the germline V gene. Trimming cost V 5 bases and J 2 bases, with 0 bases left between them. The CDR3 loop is CASSNTGELFF. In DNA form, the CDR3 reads TGTGCCAGCAGTAACACCGGGGAGCTGTTTTTT.

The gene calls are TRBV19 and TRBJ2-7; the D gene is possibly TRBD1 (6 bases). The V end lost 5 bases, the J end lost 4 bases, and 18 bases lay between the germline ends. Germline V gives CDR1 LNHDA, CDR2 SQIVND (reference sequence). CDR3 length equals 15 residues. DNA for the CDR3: TGTGCCAGTAGTCCCCCCCAGGGGCGGGTTTACGAGCAGTACTTC. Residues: CASSPPQGRVYEQYF.

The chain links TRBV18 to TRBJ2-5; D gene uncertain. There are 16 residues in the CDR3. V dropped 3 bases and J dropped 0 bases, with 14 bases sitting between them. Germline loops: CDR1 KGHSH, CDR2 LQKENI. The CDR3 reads CASSPTVSPYQETQYF. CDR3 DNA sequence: TGTGCCAGCTCACCCACCGTTAGCCCTTACCAAGAGACCCAGTACTTC.

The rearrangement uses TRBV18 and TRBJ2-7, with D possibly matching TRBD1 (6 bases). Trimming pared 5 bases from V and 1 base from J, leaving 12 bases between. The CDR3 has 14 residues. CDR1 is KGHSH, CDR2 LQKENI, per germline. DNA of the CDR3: TGTGCCAGCTCATCTGGACAGAGTTCCTACGAGCAGTACTTC. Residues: CASSSGQSSYEQYF.

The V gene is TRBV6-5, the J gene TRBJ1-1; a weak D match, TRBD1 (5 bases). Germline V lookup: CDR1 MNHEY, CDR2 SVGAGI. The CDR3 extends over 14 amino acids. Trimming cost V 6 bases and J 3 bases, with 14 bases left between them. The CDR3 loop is CASRAWGLHTEAFF. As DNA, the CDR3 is TGTGCCAGCAGGGCGTGGGGGTTGCACACTGAAGCTTTCTTT.

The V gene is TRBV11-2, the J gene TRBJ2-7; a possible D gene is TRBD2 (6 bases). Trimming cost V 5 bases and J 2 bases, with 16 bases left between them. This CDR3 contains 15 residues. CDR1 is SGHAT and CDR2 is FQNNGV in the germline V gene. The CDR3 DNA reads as TGTGCCAGCAGCCCGATTGTGGGCGGGACCTACGAGCAGTACTTC. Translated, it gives CASSPIVGGTYEQYF.

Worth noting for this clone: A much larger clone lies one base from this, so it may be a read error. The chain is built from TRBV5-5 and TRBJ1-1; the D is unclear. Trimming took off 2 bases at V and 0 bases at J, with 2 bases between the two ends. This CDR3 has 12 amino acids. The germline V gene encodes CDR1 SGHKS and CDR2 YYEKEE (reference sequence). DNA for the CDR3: TGTGCCAGCAGCTTCCTGAACACTGAAGCTTTCTTT. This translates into CASSFLNTEAFF.

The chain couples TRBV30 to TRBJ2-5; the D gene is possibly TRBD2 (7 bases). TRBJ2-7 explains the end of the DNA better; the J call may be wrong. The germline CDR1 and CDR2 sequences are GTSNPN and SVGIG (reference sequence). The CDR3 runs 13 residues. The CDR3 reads CAWRGGGPYEQYF. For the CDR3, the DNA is TGTGCCTGGAGGGGAGGGGGTCCCTACGAGCAGTACTTC.